Detailed here is one T cell receptor (beta chain). TCRdb's table, derived via immunoSEQ multiplex PCR, lists solely in-frame clones and lacks some. Among about 56,000 clones, roughly 87% were seen once, and the ten largest hold about 16%. This sample is part of a study of cytomegalovirus exposure and HLA in healthy donors. Trimming took 5 bases from V and 4 from J, leaving 9 bases between them. This CDR3 spans 12 amino acids. Germline CDR1 SGHRS, CDR2 YFSETQ. The TCR sequence derives from a woman between 18 and 30 years old in good health and CMV-seronegative. The sample was PBMCs. This rearrangement joins TRBV5-1 to TRBJ2-5; a weak D match, TRBD2 (5 bases). The CDR3 is CASSGEGETQYF. For the CDR3, the DNA is TGCGCCAGCAGTGGTGAGGGAGAGACCCAGTACTTC.